This T cell receptor (beta chain) is drawn from a study of blood T cell repertoires in COVID-19 (dated by TCRdb to the early 2020s). Context from the whole study: Collaborator samples came from the United States, Italy and Spain and covered acute and convalescent phases of COVID-19. The dataset comprised deeply sampled blood TCRbeta repertoires from subjects exposed to, actively infected with, or recovered from COVID-19. Sample metadata almost always included a de-identified subject ID, COVID-19 status, age in years and sex. The prospective study material was composed of cDNA or gDNA derived from T cells, B-cell-depleted T cells, or PBMCs. Where available, HLA class I and class II types were obtained from metadata supplied by the sample provider rather than from assay-based typing. Samples came from the ongoing ImmuneRACE study (first 160 participants) plus 1,254 subjects from 6 global collaborators. The repertoires were released in a freely available public database meant as a resource for research on the immune response to SARS-CoV-2. Broader findings and caveats from the paper: The amount of clinical and demographic metadata varied by source and participant and was provided uncurated.

The immunoSEQ Assay, a bias-controlled multiplex PCR, was used to amplify TCRbeta CDR3 regions from genomic DNA. Under the source paper's analysis protocol: Nucleated cell counts per sample were estimated from amplification of reference gene primers within the assay. To quantify the absolute abundance of each unique TCRbeta CDR3 rearrangement, sequence reads were collapsed and filtered. For each sample, productive Simpson clonality was calculated as the square root of Simpson's diversity index across productive rearrangements. This immuneACCESS table, as held by TCRdb, lists in-frame sequences with V and J called but not all clones. Of the missing ones, under half trace to an unresolved V gene in checked studies; the others have no known cause. V and J calls and clone size are those listed in that table; D and trimming were worked out from the DNA. The sample includes under 200,000 clones, with roughly nine tenths observed a single time. The top ten clones comprise more than 3% of the sample.

Note on this clone: No antigen is known for it. One base away there is no much larger clone; base qualities are not given.

V ends up 2 bases short and J 6 bases short, with an unmatched junction base count of 2. CDR1 and CDR2 are read off the germline V gene as SGHRS and YFSETQ. The cysteine opens and the phenylalanine closes a CDR3 of 14 amino acids. The only DNA kept is the CDR3, 42 bases in frame from the first base. The collaborating institutions used their own protocols to collect whole blood in K2EDTA tubes. Collaborator samples were shipped for TCRbeta analysis as frozen whole blood, isolated PBMCs, or DNA extracted from either sample type. This sequence was found in a man in his 70s with acute or convalescent COVID-19. The sequenced sample consisted of peripheral blood. Here the chain combines TRBV5-1 and TRBJ1-2; 12 central bases correspond to TRBD1. The nucleotide sequence reads as follows: TGCGCCAGCAGCTTCCGGGACAGGGGGCATGGCTACACCTTC. It translates as CASSFRDRGHGYTF.